This T cell receptor (beta chain) was sequenced during a study of T cells after posttransplantation cyclophosphamide. Study conclusions and caveats: Later post-transplant blood repertoires were often dominated by donor CD8+ memory clones. TRB overlap between skin or GI tissue T cells and blood was limited. Recipient CMV seropositivity and CMV reactivation strongly tracked TRB clonality.

Germline CDR1 and CDR2: SGHNT and YYREEE (reference sequence). Germline trimming cut 4 bases from V and 3 bases from J; bases unmatched to any gene: 3. This CDR3 region has 14 residues. Profiled with immunoSEQ multiplex PCR; TCRdb holds only in-frame clones, not every one. The sample yields fewer than 3,500 clones, without any singletons. Treatment was busulfan-fludarabine conditioning, a marrow graft, and cyclophosphamide on days +3 and +4. Many counts were recorded for this clone. Its antigen remains unknown. The TCR was taken from a male patient between 25 and 39 years old who received an allogeneic stem cell transplant from a related donor, was CMV-positive, and had acute GVHD only. The T cells may come from the graft donor. The sample in question was PBMCs, obtained after allogeneic stem cell transplant with posttransplant cyclophosphamide. V usage is TRBV5-4 and J usage is TRBJ2-2; 7 bases map to TRBD1. The CDR3 sequence: CASSQGEYTGELFF. In DNA, the CDR3 is TGTGCCAGCAGCCAGGGGGAGTACACCGGGGAGCTGTTTTTT.